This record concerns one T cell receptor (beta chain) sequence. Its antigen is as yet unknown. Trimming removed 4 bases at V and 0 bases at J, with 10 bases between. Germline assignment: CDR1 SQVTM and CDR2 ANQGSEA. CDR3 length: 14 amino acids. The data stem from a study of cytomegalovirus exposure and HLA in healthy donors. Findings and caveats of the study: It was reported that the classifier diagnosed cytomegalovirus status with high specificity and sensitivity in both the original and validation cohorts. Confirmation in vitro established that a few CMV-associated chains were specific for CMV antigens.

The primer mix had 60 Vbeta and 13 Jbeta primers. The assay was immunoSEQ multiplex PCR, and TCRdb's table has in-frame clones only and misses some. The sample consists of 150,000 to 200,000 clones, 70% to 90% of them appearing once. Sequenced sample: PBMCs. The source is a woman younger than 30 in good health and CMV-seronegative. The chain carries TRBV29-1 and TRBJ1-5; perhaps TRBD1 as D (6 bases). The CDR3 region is CSVAGTTSNQPQHF. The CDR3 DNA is TGCAGCGTTGCTGGGACAACTAGCAATCAGCCCCAGCATTTT.